This entry features one TCR beta chain sequence. Which antigen it targets is not known. No much larger clone is present one base from it, and per-base qualities are unavailable. This sample is part of a study of PD-L1 blockade in urothelial cancer listed by TCRdb under 2017. Study-wide context: Every patient began therapy at some point between 2013 and 2015 and was given atezolizumab 1,200 mg intravenously every 3 weeks. Pretreatment tumor samples, along with matched peripheral blood collected serially before and after atezolizumab treatment, underwent TCR sequencing. An ECOG performance status of 0 or 1 was recorded for the patients, and 0 to 3 prior chemotherapy regimens had been received by the patients. Twenty-nine patients had pretreatment blood TCR-seq, roughly 24 had at least one posttreatment blood collection, and roughly 24 had tumor TCR-seq. Blood samples were analyzed 3 weeks after the start of treatment (second dose) and 6 weeks after the start of treatment. Durable clinical benefit was achieved by nine patients and was not achieved by 20 patients. Somatic, immune and clinical correlates of response to PD-L1 blockade with atezolizumab in urothelial cancer were the focus of an exploratory multi-omic analysis. About 90% of the roughly 29 patients were males with bladder-origin urothelial cancer, and about 60% of the 29 reported a prior smoking history. Durable clinical benefit was defined as a progression-free survival longer than 6 months, and TCR features were additionally tested against progression-free survival and overall survival. A median of about 150,000 T cells and roughly 80,000 unique TCRs was obtained from blood samples, and a median clonality of 0.080 was observed. Whole exome sequencing and RNA sequencing of pretreatment tumors were performed alongside TCR sequencing in the same patients.

The intended sense of this specimen's time point label: pretreatment peripheral blood. A total of roughly 31 patients with locally advanced or metastatic urothelial carcinoma, treated at Memorial Sloan Kettering on a trial protocol, made up the cohort. Peripheral blood mononuclear cells were collected from each patient pretreatment and during treatment, giving between 1 and 8 total time points per patient. The Qiagen DNeasy Blood extraction kit was used to purify genomic DNA from total PBMCs and from tumor samples. PBMCs were collected pretreatment and during treatment, and were isolated and stored as previously described. Trimmed from V: 6 bases; trimmed from J: 0 bases; junction bases lacking a gene match: 11. There are 17 amino acids in the CDR3, from cysteine to phenylalanine inclusive. The only DNA kept is the CDR3, 51 bases in frame from the first base. The germline V gene provides CDR1 SNHLY and CDR2 FYNNEI.

To estimate absolute template abundance from read counts, synthetic TCR analog templates were spiked into each PCR. The immunoSEQ assay used bias-controlled V and J gene primers to amplify TCRbeta CDR3 regions from genomic DNA. Sequencing of rearranged TCRbeta segments was performed at approximately 20X coverage. The study's own analysis went as follows. Sequencing errors were corrected by clustering and CDR3s were annotated against IMGT to assign V, D and J genes. Only productive TCRbeta rearrangements were used in downstream analyses, excluding out-of-frame or stop-codon sequences. To compute clonality, Shannon entropy was normalized by the log of the number of unique productive sequences and then subtracted from one. Clones differing between time points or between blood and tumor were identified using Fisher's exact test with Benjamini-Hochberg correction, with an adjusted p below 0.01 applied as the threshold. TCRdb retrieved this table from immuneACCESS and kept in-frame rearrangements only. Not all clones are present; in checked studies, unresolved V genes account for under half, and no reason is known for the remainder. Clonal size and the V and J genes are those of that table, whereas D and trimming came from the DNA. The sample has roughly 20,000 clones on record, 89% of them singletons. Roughly 13% of the sample goes to the ten largest clones.

The paper's findings and limits, for the study overall: Greater expansion of tumor-associated TCR clones in peripheral blood 3 weeks after the start of treatment was observed in patients with durable benefit (n ≈ 20, p = 0.022). A pretreatment peripheral blood TCR clonality below the median was linked to improved progression-free and overall survival. Because the sample size was small (n = 29) and many of the analyses were exploratory, the results are meant to be hypothesis-generating.

The source was PBMCs, collected around atezolizumab (anti-PD-L1) treatment. This receptor was identified in a man aged 70-80 years with urothelial cancer. The chain employs TRBV2 and TRBJ1-2; TRBD1 fits 9 bases in the junction. This receptor carries the CDR3 CASRNPGQGSTNYGYTF. The nucleotides read TGTGCCAGCAGGAATCCGGGACAGGGATCCACTAACTATGGCTACACCTTC.